This T cell receptor beta chain was profiled in a study of T cells in Graves' hyperthyroidism and ophthalmopathy. Points from the study as a whole: Before onset, ophthalmopathy was predicted by the model a median approximately 6.6 months earlier.

Stable Graves' hyperthyroidism denoted no ophthalmopathy progression over 18 months. The study excluded patients with uncontrolled infection, other autoimmune disease, pregnancy or lactation. Amplified regions were TCR beta CDR3 sequences from RNA transcripts. The TCR CDR3 was amplified in a first-round RT-PCR using the HTBI primer set. One entry per CDR3 protein results from TCRdb running MiXCR on the multiplex PCR reads. The data hold fewer than 850,000 distinct CDR3 sequences, with roughly a sixth observed a single time. There are many counts of this clonotype. Its antigen is unidentified. The sequence came from a man aged 45-60 years with Graves' hyperthyroidism. The specimen sequenced was blood.

The CDR3 bases are TGTGCCAGCAGCTTCACTAATTCACCCCTCCACTTT. Its protein is CASSFTNSPLHF. The V call is TRBV7-3, the J call TRBJ1-6; no reliable D call. Germline V gene lookup returns CDR1 SGHTA and CDR2 FQGTGA. V shed 3 bases and J shed 6 bases, with 3 bases lying between them. This CDR3 is built from 12 residues.